The next 28 T cell receptor beta chains were all read from a single sample in a study of T-cell reconstitution after alpha-beta-depleted transplantation in children. The TCRbeta library incorporated unique molecular identifiers. TCRdb fed the PCR reads into MiXCR, producing one record per CDR3 protein. The sample shows hundreds of thousands of distinct CDR3 sequences, more than 15% of them seen only once. The material was PBMCs, mostly from graft donor cells, obtained 360 days after TCRalphabeta/CD19-depleted stem cell transplant. Every receptor here comes from a male patient under 10 years old who had a stem cell transplant for acute lymphoblastic leukemia, so the T cells may come from the graft donor.

The CDR3 coding sequence is TGCGCCAGCAGTGAGTCGAAAACCGCTCCGGAGCTGTTTTTT. Amino acids: CASSESKTAPELFF. The chain carries TRBV10-2 and TRBJ2-2; D is unresolved. Germline CDR1 reads WSHSY; CDR2 reads SAAADI. V lost 0 bases, J lost 10 bases, and 12 bases lay in between. This CDR3 has 14 residues.

The chain recombines TRBV12-3 or TRBV12-4 with TRBJ1-5, with D perhaps TRBD1 (6 bases). This CDR3 region has 18 residues. This CDR3 reads CTISFSESGGPGNQPQHF. CDR3 coding DNA: TGTACCATCAGTTTCTCCGAGTCGGGGGGGCCGGGCAATCAGCCCCAGCATTTT.

This clonotype came up a few times. This sequence joins TRBV20-1 and TRBJ2-1; 13 bases fit TRBD2. V gave up 5 bases and J gave up 10 bases; unmatched junction bases: 14. The germline CDR1 and CDR2 sequences are DFQATT and SNEGSKA (reference sequence). The CDR3 extends over 16 amino acids. CDR3 DNA sequence: TGCAGTGCTCAAAAGGAAGGGACTAGCGGGACGGGAGAGCAGTTCTTC. Its protein product is CSAQKEGTSGTGEQFF.

The V and J genes are TRBV29-1 and TRBJ1-2; 7 nucleotides align to TRBD1. Germline V gene sequence: CDR1 SQVTM, CDR2 ANQGSEA. CDR3 size: 13 residues. V lost 6 bases and J lost 4; bases outside the gene matches: 8. CDR3 sequence: CSVTGDISYGYTF. CDR3 bases: TGCAGCGTAACAGGGGATATTAGCTATGGCTACACCTTC.

This clonotype was counted a few times. CDR3 sequence: CASSLLNSNQPQHF. CDR3 DNA sequence: TGTGCCAGCAGCTTACTTAATAGCAATCAGCCCCAGCATTTT. V is TRBV11-2 and J is TRBJ1-5; D is uncertain. The CDR3 consists of 14 residues. Trimming removed 2 bases from V and 0 bases from J, with 5 bases in between. The germline CDR1 and CDR2 sequences are SGHAT and FQNNGV.

V is TRBV11-2 and J is TRBJ2-1; D is uncertain. Germline V gene sequence: CDR1 SGHAT, CDR2 FQNNGV. V lost 4 bases and J 8 bases, leaving 12 bases between the germline ends. The CDR3 length is 13 residues. The CDR3 sequence is CASSSDRVHEQFF. The CDR3 region has the DNA TGTGCCAGCAGCTCGGACCGCGTCCATGAGCAGTTCTTC.

This clonotype was counted between two and nine times. V and J are TRBV12-3 or TRBV12-4 and TRBJ2-1, with 8 bases fitting TRBD2. There are 16 residues in the CDR3. With 5 bases clipped from V and 7 bases from J, the junction kept 13 bases outside the gene matches. The CDR3 is CASSPGGAKMGNEQFF. The CDR3 coding sequence is TGTGCCAGCAGTCCGGGAGGGGCCAAGATGGGGAATGAGCAGTTCTTC.

The rearrangement joins TRBV7-2 to TRBJ2-2, with D uncertain. V lost 5 bases to trimming and J lost 1 base, with 14 bases between them. Germline values: CDR1 SGHTA, CDR2 FQGNSA. The CDR3 spans 16 residues. The CDR3 region is CASSRDRPRNTGELFF. CDR3 coding DNA: TGTGCCAGCAGCCGAGATAGGCCAAGGAACACCGGGGAGCTGTTTTTT.

V gene TRBV12-3 or TRBV12-4 combines with J gene TRBJ2-1, with TRBD1 matching over 7 bases. Trimming removed 7 bases from V and 8 bases from J; junction bases left unmatched: 14. The CDR3 loop spans 15 amino acids. The CDR3 sequence: CASTGTGTEFDEQFF. In DNA, the CDR3 is TGTGCCAGCACCGGAACCGGGACAGAGTTCGATGAGCAGTTCTTC.

The V and J genes are TRBV24-1 and TRBJ2-3; D gene unclear. This CDR3 contains 13 residues. Germline values: CDR1 KGHDR, CDR2 SFDVKD. With 7 bases removed from V and 6 bases from J, the gap between germline ends came to 13 bases. The CDR3 protein is CATRARMGDTQYF. CDR3 in DNA: TGTGCCACCAGGGCCCGCATGGGGGATACGCAGTATTTT.

In its sample, this clonotype was seen many times. This chain links TRBV12-3 or TRBV12-4 with TRBJ2-2; D possibly uses TRBD1 or TRBD2 (5 bases each). The V gene lost 7 bases and the J gene lost 1 base, with 16 bases spanning the gap. CDR3 length: 16 residues. For the CDR3, the DNA is TGTGCCAGCATTGATAGTGGGGGAATGAACACCGGGGAGCTGTTTTTT. Amino acids: CASIDSGGMNTGELFF.

This rearrangement joins TRBV2 to TRBJ1-5; 9 nucleotides line up with TRBD1. The V gene's germline CDR1 is SNHLY and CDR2 FYNNEI. The CDR3 covers 18 residues. J lost 6 bases, V lost 0 bases, and 12 bases had no gene match. The CDR3 reads CASSEARTGAFDSQPQHF. CDR3 sequence (DNA): TGTGCCAGCAGTGAAGCGCGGACAGGGGCGTTTGATAGTCAGCCCCAGCATTTT.

This clonotype was seen a handful of times. The chain combines TRBV7-9 with TRBJ2-7; D is perhaps TRBD1 or TRBD2 (6 bases each). Deletions cut 4 bases from V and 2 bases from J, with 15 bases between. The germline gives CDR1 SEHNR, CDR2 FQNEAQ (reference sequence). The CDR3 has 15 residues. CDR3 loop: CASSSLGGTTYEQYF. The CDR3 nucleotides are TGTGCCAGCAGCTCATTGGGGGGCACCACCTACGAGCAGTACTTC.

The rearrangement links TRBV29-1 to TRBJ2-5, with D perhaps TRBD1 or TRBD2 (6 bases each). The germline CDR1 and CDR2 sequences are SQVTM and ANQGSEA. V lost 7 bases and J 1 base, leaving 13 bases between the germline ends. The CDR3 loop spans 13 amino acids. The chain's CDR3 is CSAGASLQETQYF. CDR3 DNA: TGCAGCGCGGGGGCCAGCCTCCAAGAGACCCAGTACTTC.

The chain uses TRBV27 and TRBJ2-7; D is unresolved. V lost 5 bases and J 2 bases, leaving 13 bases between the germline ends. Germline values: CDR1 MNHEY, CDR2 SMNVEV (reference sequence). This CDR3 is built from 14 residues. As DNA, the CDR3 is TGTGCCAGCAGTCCGTGGACCGCAGCCTACGAGCAGTACTTC. Its protein is CASSPWTAAYEQYF.

This clonotype has more than one count but fewer than ten. The rearrangement uses TRBV3-1 and TRBJ1-3; 8 positions match TRBD1. The CDR3 is 17 amino acids. The germline V gene encodes CDR1 LGHDT and CDR2 YNNKEL (reference sequence). With V trimmed by 3 bases and J by 4 bases, 11 bases remained unmatched. The chain's CDR3 is CASSHTPSRTGGNTIYF. The CDR3 nucleotides are TGTGCCAGCAGCCATACCCCCTCCCGGACAGGGGGAAACACCATATATTTT.

In its sample, this clonotype was seen a few times. The gene calls are TRBV4-3 and TRBJ2-2; D not resolved. V was clipped by 0 bases and J by 0 bases, with 2 bases between them. The germline V gene has CDR1 LGHNA and CDR2 YSLEER. This CDR3 has 14 residues. The CDR3 loop is CASSQDPNTGELFF. CDR3 DNA sequence: TGCGCCAGCAGCCAAGACCCGAACACCGGGGAGCTGTTTTTT.

The genes are TRBV11-1 and TRBJ2-4; 11 positions agree with TRBD2. This CDR3 has 21 amino acids. With V trimmed by 2 bases and J by 0 bases, 15 bases remained unmatched. Germline-derived CDR1 and CDR2 are SGHAT and FQDESV (reference sequence). The CDR3 DNA is TGTGCCAGCAGCTTATGGACCCGGGGACTAGCGGTTGGCCTAGCCAAAAACATTCAGTACTTC. It codes for CASSLWTRGLAVGLAKNIQYF.

This clonotype has just a few counts. The J gene is TRBJ2-7, the V gene TRBV5-1, with 10 bases lining up with TRBD2. Germline V gene data show CDR1 as SGHRS and CDR2 as YFSETQ. Losses at the gene ends were 5 bases for V and 3 bases for J; bases not matched to a gene: 8. The CDR3 has 15 amino acids. CDR3 nucleotide sequence: TGCGCCAGCAGATTTCTAGCGGGGGCCCACTACGAGCAGTACTTC. Amino acid sequence: CASRFLAGAHYEQYF.

The chain couples TRBV10-3 to TRBJ2-3; 15 nucleotides match TRBD2. Unmatched junction bases numbered 3, after V lost 6 bases and J lost 2 bases. Germline CDR1 ENHRY, CDR2 SYGVKD. The CDR3 contains 16 residues. The CDR3 bases are TGTGCCATCAGCGGGACTAGCGGGGGGCCCACAGATACGCAGTATTTT. It yields the protein CAISGTSGGPTDTQYF.

V gene TRBV5-1 combines with J gene TRBJ1-2, with 7 bases identical to TRBD1. Trimming removed 0 bases from V and 6 bases from J; junction bases left unmatched: 8. This CDR3 is 15 amino acids long. The V gene's germline CDR1 is SGHRS and CDR2 YFSETQ. This CDR3 is CASSLGLNQGDGYTF. The DNA for the CDR3 is TGCGCCAGCAGCTTGGGTCTCAACCAGGGGGATGGCTACACCTTC.

The V gene is TRBV2, the J gene TRBJ1-1; D ambiguous. V was cut by 1 base and J by 3 bases, with 0 bases left in between. The germline CDR1 and CDR2 sequences are SNHLY and FYNNEI. This CDR3 is built from 11 residues. CDR3 in DNA: TGTGCCAGCAGTGAAGACACTGAAGCTTTCTTT. Protein: CASSEDTEAFF.

The chain employs TRBV12-3 or TRBV12-4 and TRBJ1-5; 8 bases map to TRBD1. Unmatched junction bases numbered 8, after V lost 4 bases and J lost 6 bases. The CDR3 spans 15 residues. The CDR3 here is CASSSGGSAGQPQHF. The CDR3 bases are TGTGCCAGCAGTTCAGGGGGCAGCGCCGGTCAGCCCCAGCATTTT.

This clonotype showed up just a few times. This sequence joins TRBV28 and TRBJ2-1; D uncertain. The CDR3 spans 15 residues. The germline V gene has CDR1 MDHEN and CDR2 SYDVKM. Trimming took off 7 bases at V and 7 bases at J, with 20 bases between the two ends. CDR3 in amino acids: CASTAWGSSVNEQFF. CDR3 nucleotides: TGTGCCAGCACCGCATGGGGTAGTTCAGTAAATGAGCAGTTCTTC.

This clonotype was detected only a few times. The J gene is TRBJ2-3, the V gene TRBV20-1, with no clear D. The germline CDR1 and CDR2 sequences are DFQATT and SNEGSKA (reference sequence). The V and J ends lost 3 bases and 1 base respectively, with 14 bases between them. The length of the CDR3 is 15 residues. The CDR3 nucleotides read TGCAGTGCTAGCCGGGCCCCCTGGGGCACAGATACGCAGTATTTT. It yields the protein CSASRAPWGTDTQYF.

This clonotype was seen a handful of times. The J gene is TRBJ2-1, the V gene TRBV19; D might be TRBD1 (5 bases). V lost 3 bases and J 3 bases, leaving 12 bases between the germline ends. The CDR3 totals 15 residues. Per germline, CDR1 LNHDA and CDR2 SQIVND (reference sequence). The CDR3 region is CASSIGQGFYNEQFF. CDR3 sequence (DNA): TGTGCCAGTAGTATCGGGCAGGGATTCTACAATGAGCAGTTCTTC.

This clonotype was observed a few times. The rearrangement joins TRBV10-3 to TRBJ2-3; D is perhaps TRBD2 (5 bases). Germline values: CDR1 ENHRY, CDR2 SYGVKD. This CDR3 is built from 13 residues. V shed 10 bases and J shed 2 bases, with 13 bases lying between them. Written as DNA, the CDR3 is TGTGCCACGCGTGAGGGAAACACAGATACGCAGTATTTT. It codes for CATREGNTDTQYF.

This clonotype was counted only a few times. The chain recombines TRBV4-2 with TRBJ1-5; no definite D call. The CDR3 has 15 residues. Germline CDR1 reads LGHNA; CDR2 reads YNFKEQ. V was trimmed by 0 bases and J by 3 bases, leaving 9 bases between them. The CDR3 is CASSQEDLDNQPQHF. As DNA, the CDR3 is TGTGCCAGCAGCCAAGAGGACCTGGACAATCAGCCCCAGCATTTT.